The T cell receptor (beta chain) described here comes from a study of T cells after yellow fever vaccination. General study findings and limits: Among all clonotypes, a small share was observed in both CD4 and CD8 compartments. Reappearance after the booster was observed for most primary-vaccination clones (roughly 97% CD4, just over 85% CD8).

The CDR3 sequence is 18 residues long. V lost 0 bases to trimming and J lost 2 bases, with 14 bases between them. The V gene's germline CDR1 is KGHSH and CDR2 LQKENI. As for this clonotype: What it recognizes is unknown.

The 5'RACE template-switching step produced TCR cDNA and added a universal primer site and UMIs. TCRdb fed the 5' RACE reads into MiXCR, producing one record per CDR3 protein. This table has about 330,000 distinct CDR3 sequences, 6.8% appearing once. The receptor's source is a young man who received the YFV17D yellow fever vaccine. The source was PBMCs, collected around 45 days after the first yellow fever vaccination. This rearrangement joins TRBV18 to TRBJ2-6; D is unclear. The CDR3 region has the DNA TGTGCCAGCTCACCACCGACCCCAATTCCCACTGGGGCCAACGTCCTGACTTTC. This gives the protein CASSPPTPIPTGANVLTF.